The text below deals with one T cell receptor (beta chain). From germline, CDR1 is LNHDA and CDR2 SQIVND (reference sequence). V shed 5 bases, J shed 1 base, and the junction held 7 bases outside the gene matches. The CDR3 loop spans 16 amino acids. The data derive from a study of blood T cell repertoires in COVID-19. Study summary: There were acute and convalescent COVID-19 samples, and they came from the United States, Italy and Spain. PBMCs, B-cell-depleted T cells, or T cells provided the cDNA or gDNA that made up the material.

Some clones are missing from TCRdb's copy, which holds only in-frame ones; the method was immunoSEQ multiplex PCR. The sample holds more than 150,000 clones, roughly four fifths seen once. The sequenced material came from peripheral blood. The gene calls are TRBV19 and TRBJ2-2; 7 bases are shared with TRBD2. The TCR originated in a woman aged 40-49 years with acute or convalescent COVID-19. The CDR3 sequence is CASSFPGGLNTGELFF. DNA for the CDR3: TGTGCCAGTAGTTTCCCGGGGGGACTGAACACCGGGGAGCTGTTTTTT.